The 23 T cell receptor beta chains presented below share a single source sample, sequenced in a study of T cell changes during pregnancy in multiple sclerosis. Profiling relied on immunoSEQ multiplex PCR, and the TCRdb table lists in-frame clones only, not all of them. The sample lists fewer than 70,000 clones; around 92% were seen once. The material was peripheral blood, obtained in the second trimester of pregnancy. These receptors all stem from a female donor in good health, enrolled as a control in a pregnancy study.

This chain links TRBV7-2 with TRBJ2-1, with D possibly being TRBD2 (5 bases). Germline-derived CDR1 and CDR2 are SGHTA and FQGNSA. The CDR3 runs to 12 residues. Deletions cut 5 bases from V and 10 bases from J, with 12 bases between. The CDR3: CASSPFEGEQFF. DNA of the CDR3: TGTGCCAGCAGCCCCTTTGAGGGCGAGCAGTTCTTC.

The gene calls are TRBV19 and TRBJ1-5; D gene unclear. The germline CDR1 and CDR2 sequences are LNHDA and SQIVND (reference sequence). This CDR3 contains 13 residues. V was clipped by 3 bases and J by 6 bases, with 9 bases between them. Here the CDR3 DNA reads TGTGCCAGTAGTATCGGGAACAGTCAGCCCCAGCATTTT. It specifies CASSIGNSQPQHF.

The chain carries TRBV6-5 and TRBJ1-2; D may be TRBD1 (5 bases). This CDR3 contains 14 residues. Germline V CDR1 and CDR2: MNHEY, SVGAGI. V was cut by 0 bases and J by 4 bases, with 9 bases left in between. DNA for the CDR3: TGTGCCAGCAGTTACTCGACAGAGACCTATGGCTACACCTTC. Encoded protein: CASSYSTETYGYTF.

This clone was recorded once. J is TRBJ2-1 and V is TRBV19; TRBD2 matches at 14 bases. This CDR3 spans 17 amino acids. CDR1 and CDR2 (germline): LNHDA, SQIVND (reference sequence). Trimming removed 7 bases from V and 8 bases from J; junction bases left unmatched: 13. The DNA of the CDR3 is TGTGCCAGTAACCTAGAAGGGACTAGCGGGAGTAAGCATGAGCAGTTCTTC. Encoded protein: CASNLEGTSGSKHEQFF.

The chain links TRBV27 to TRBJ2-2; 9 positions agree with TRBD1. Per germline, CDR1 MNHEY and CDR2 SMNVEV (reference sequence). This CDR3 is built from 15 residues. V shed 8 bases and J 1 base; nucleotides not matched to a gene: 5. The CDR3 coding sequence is TGTGCCAGCTTTTCGGGACAGGGGAACACCGGGGAGCTGTTTTTT. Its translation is CASFSGQGNTGELFF.

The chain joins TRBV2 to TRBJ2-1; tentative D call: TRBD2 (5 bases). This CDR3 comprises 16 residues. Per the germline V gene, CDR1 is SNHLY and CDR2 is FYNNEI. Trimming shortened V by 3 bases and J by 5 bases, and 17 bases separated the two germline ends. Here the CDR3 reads CASSDGGRRGNNEQFF. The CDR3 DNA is TGTGCCAGCAGTGATGGTGGCCGCCGGGGTAACAATGAGCAGTTCTTC.

CDR3 residues: CASSQTRDQSHEQYF. The CDR3 nucleotides are TGTGCCAGCAGTCAAACACGGGATCAGTCCCACGAGCAGTACTTC. This chain connects TRBV7-3 to TRBJ2-7; weak D call: TRBD2 (5 bases). The CDR3 is 15 amino acids. V was shortened by 6 bases and J by 5 bases, with 20 bases between the two germline ends. Germline loops: CDR1 SGHTA, CDR2 FQGTGA.

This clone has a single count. Here the CDR3 reads CASTGQDSPLHF. The CDR3 DNA reads as TGTGCCAGCACAGGGCAGGACTCACCCCTCCACTTT. The chain recombines TRBV28 with TRBJ1-6, with a tentative D call TRBD1 (5 bases). The germline V and J ends were trimmed by 7 bases and 10 bases, with 11 bases remaining between them. Germline CDR1 is MDHEN and CDR2 is SYDVKM. CDR3 length: 12 amino acids.

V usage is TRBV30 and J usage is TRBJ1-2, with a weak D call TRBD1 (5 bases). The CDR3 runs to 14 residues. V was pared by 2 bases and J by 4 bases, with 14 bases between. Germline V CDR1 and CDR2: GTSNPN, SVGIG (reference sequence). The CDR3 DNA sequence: TGTGCCTGGAGTCGGGACTATCTCTCCTATGGCTACACCTTC. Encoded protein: CAWSRDYLSYGYTF.

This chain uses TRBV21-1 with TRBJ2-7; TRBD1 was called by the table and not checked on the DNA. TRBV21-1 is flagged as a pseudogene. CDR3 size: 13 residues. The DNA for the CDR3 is TGTGCCAGAAAATACAGGAGCCTGTACGAGCAGTACTTC. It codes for CARKYRSLYEQYF.

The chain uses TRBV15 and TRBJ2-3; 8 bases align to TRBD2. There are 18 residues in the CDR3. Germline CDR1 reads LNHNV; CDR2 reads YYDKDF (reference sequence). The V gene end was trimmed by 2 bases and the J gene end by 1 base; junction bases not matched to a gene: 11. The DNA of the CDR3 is TGTGCCACCAGCAGACATATCTTGGTGCGGGGGGGCACAGATACGCAGTATTTT. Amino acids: CATSRHILVRGGTDTQYF.

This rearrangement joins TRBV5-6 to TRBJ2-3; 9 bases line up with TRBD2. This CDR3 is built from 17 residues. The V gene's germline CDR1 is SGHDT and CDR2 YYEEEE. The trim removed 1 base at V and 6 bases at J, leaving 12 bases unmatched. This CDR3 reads CASSLMRGGNPTDTQYF. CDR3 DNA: TGTGCCAGCAGCTTGATGCGGGGGGGGAATCCGACGGATACGCAGTATTTT.

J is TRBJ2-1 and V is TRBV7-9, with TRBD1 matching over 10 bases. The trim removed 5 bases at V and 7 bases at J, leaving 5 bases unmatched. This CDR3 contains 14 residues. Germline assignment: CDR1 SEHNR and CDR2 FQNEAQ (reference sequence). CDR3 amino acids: CASSPRTGGNEQFF. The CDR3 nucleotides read TGTGCCAGCAGCCCTCGGACAGGGGGGAATGAGCAGTTCTTC.

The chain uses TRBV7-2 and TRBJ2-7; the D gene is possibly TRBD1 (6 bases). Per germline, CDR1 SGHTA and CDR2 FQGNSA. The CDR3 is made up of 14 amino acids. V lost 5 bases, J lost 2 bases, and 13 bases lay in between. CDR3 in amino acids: CASSPSGGPYEQYF. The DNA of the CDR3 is TGTGCCAGCAGCCCGAGTGGGGGCCCCTACGAGCAGTACTTC.

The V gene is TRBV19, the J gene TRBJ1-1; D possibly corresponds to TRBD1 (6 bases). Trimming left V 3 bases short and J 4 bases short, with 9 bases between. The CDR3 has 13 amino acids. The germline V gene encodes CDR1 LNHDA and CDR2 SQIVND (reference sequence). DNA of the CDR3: TGTGCCAGTAGTATGAGGGGGGGCACTGAAGCTTTCTTT. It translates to CASSMRGGTEAFF.

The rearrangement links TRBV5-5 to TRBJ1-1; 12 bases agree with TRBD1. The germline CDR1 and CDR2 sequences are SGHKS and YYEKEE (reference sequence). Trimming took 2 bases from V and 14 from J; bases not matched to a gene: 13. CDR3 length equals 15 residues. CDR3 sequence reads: CASSFFGTGGTEPFF. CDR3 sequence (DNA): TGTGCCAGCAGCTTCTTCGGGACAGGGGGCACTGAGCCCTTCTTT.

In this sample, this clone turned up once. CDR3 region: CAWYPGEASETQYF. CDR3 in DNA: TGTGCCTGGTACCCAGGTGAAGCATCGGAGACCCAGTACTTC. The chain carries TRBV30 and TRBJ2-5, with D unresolved. V lost 5 bases, J lost 5 bases, and 18 bases lay in between. This CDR3 is built from 14 residues. Germline V gene sequence: CDR1 GTSNPN, CDR2 SVGIG (reference sequence).

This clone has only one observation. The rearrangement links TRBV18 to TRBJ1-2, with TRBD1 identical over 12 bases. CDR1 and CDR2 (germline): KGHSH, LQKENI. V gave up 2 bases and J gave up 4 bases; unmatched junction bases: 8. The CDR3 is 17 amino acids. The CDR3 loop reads CASSPMRGQGAGYGYTF. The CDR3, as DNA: TGTGCCAGCTCACCAATGCGGGGACAGGGGGCAGGCTATGGCTACACCTTC.

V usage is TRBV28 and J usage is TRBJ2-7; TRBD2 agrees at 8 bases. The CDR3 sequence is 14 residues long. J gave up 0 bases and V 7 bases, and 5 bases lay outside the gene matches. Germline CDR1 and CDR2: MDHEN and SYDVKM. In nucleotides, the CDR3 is TGTGCCAGCAAGCTAGCGGGCGCCTCCTACGAGCAGTACTTC. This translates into CASKLAGASYEQYF.

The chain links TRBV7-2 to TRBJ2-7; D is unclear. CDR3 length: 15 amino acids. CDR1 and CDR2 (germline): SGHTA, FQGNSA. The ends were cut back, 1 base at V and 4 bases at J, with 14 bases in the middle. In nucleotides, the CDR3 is TGTGCCAGCAGCTTAGTTTTGACTTCCGAATACGAGCAGTACTTC. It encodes CASSLVLTSEYEQYF.

The CDR3 bases are TGTGCCAGCAGCGCTGGTACCCTAAATACGCAGTATTTT. The encoded protein is CASSAGTLNTQYF. The chain recombines TRBV9 with TRBJ2-3; the D is unclear. V lost 3 bases, J lost 7 bases, and 12 bases lay in between. The CDR3 totals 13 residues. CDR1 is SGDLS and CDR2 is YYNGEE in the germline V gene.

The CDR3 region has the DNA TGTGCCAGCAGTTACTCGGGGGGACAGAGCTCCTACGAGCAGTACTTC. Amino acid sequence: CASSYSGGQSSYEQYF. V gene TRBV6-5 combines with J gene TRBJ2-7, with D maybe TRBD1 (7 bases). The V gene lost 0 bases and the J gene lost 0 bases, with 12 bases spanning the gap. The CDR3 is 16 residues long. CDR1 is MNHEY and CDR2 is SVGAGI in the germline V gene.

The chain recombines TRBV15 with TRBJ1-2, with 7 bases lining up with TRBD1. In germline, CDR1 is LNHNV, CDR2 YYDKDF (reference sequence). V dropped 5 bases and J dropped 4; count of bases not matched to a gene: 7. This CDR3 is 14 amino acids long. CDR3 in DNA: TGTGCCACCAGCGAGGGGGCCCGGAGCTATGGCTACACCTTC. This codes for CATSEGARSYGYTF.